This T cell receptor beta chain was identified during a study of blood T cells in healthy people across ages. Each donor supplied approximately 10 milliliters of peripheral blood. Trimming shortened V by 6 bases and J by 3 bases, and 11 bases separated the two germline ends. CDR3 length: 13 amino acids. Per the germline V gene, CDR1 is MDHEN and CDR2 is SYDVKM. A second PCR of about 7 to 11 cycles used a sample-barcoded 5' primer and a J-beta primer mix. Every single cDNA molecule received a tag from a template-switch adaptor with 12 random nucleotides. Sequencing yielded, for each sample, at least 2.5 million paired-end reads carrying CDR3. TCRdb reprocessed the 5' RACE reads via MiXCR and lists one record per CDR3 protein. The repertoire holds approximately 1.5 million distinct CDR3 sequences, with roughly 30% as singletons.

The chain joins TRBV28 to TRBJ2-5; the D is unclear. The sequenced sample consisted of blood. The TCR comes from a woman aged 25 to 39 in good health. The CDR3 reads CASSRALEETQYF. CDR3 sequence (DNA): TGTGCCAGCAGCCGGGCCCTGGAAGAGACCCAGTACTTC.